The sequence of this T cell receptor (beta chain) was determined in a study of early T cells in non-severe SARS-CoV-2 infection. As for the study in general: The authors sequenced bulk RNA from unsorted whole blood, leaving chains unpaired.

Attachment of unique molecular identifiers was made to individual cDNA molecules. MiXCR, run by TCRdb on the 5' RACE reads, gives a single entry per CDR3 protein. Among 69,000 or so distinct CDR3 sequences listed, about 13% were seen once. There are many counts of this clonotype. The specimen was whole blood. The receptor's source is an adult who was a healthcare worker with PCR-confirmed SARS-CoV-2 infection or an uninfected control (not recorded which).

The CDR3 DNA reads TGTGCCAGCTCACAAGCACAGGCCTCCTACAATGAGCAGTTCTTC. This sequence encodes CASSQAQASYNEQFF. The chain couples TRBV18 to TRBJ2-1; D may be TRBD1 (5 bases). Trimming left V 4 bases short and J 0 bases short, with 10 bases between. Germline CDR1 is KGHSH and CDR2 is LQKENI. This CDR3 is built from 15 residues.